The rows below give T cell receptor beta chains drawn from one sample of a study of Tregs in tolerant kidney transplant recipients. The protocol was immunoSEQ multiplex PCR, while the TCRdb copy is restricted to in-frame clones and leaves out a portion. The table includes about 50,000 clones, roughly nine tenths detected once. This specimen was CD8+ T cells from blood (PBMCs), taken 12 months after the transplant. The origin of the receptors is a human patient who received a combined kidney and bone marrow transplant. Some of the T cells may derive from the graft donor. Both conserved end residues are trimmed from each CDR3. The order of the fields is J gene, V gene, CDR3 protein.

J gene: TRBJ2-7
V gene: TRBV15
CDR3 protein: ATSRDEIAGVSEQY

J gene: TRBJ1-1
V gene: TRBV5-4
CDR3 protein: ASSFTGAEAF

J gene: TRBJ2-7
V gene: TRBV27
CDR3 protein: ASSLSGLAGGFSEQY

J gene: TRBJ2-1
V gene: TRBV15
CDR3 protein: ATSREQGGRANEQF

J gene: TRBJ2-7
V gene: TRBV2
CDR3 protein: ASSEGPLSSYEQY

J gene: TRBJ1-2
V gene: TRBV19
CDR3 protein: ASSNRGAYGYT

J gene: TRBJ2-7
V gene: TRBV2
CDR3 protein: ASSVQVPYEQY

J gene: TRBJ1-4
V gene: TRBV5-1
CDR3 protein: ASSEIDEKLF

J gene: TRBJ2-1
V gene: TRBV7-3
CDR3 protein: ASSLYGGLNNEQF

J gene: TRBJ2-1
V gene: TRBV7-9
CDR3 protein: ASSSGNEQF

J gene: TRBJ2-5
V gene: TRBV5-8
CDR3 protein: ASSSGQGARETQY

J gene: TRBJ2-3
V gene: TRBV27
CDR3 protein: ASRLTGRTDTQY

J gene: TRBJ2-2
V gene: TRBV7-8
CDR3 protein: ASSLARPGLAGAHNTGELF

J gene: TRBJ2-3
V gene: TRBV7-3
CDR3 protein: ASSSPTLAGGTDTQY

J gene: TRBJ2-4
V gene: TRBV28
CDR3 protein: ASRNPGLGNIQY

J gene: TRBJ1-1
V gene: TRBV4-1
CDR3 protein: ASSQVRTGNTEAF

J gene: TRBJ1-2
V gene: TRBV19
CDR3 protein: ASSIAGYGYT

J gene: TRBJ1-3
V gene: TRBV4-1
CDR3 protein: ASSQDVGGSGNTIY

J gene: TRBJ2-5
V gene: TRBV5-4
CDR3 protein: ASSLIRHEETQY

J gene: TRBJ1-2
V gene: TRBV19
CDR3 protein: ASSIAYVGGGYGYT